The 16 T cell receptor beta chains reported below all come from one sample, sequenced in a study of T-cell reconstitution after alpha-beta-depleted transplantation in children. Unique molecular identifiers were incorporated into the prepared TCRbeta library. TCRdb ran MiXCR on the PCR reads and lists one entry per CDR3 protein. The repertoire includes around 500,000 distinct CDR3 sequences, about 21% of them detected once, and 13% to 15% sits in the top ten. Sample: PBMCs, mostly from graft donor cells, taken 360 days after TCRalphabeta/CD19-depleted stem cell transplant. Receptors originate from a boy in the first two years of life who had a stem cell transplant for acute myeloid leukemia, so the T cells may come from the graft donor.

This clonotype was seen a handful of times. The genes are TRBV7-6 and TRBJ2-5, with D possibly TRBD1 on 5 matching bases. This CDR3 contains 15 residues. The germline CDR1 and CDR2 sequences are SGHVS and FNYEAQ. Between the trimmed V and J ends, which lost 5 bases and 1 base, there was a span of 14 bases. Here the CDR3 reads CASSHRRGSQETQYF. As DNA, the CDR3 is TGTGCCAGCAGCCACCGTAGGGGTAGCCAAGAGACCCAGTACTTC.

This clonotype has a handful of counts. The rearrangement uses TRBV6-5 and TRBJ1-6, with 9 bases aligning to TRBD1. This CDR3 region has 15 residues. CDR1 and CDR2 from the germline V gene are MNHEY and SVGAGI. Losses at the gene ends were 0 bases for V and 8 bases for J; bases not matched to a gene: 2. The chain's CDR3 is CASSYSWDRDSPLHF. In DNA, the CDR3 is TGTGCCAGCAGTTACTCTTGGGACAGGGATTCACCCCTCCACTTT.

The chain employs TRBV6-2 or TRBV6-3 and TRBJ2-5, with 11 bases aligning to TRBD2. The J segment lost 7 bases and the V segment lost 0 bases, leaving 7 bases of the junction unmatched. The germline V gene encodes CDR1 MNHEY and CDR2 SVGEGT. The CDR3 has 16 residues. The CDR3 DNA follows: TGTGCCAGCAGTTACTCGACTAGCGGGGTTCAGGGGACCCAGTACTTC. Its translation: CASSYSTSGVQGTQYF.

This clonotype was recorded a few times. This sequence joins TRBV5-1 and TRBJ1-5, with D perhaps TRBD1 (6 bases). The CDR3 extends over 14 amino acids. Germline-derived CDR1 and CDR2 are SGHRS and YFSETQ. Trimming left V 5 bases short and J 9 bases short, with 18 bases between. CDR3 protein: CASRSRTGMMPQHF. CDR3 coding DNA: TGCGCCAGCAGGTCCCGAACAGGGATGATGCCCCAGCATTTT. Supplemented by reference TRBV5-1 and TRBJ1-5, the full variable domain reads KAGVTQTPRYLIKTRGQQVTLSCSPISGHRSVSWYQQTPGQGLQFLFEYFSETQRNKGNFPGRFSGRQFSNSRSEMNVSTLELGDSALYLCASRSRTGMMPQHFGDGTRLSIL.

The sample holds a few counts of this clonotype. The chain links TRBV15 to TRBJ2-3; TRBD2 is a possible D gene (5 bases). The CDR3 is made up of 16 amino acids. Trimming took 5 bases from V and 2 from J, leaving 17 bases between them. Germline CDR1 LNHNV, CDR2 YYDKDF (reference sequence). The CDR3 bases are TGTGCCACCAGCGGCCCCAGAGGGCACAACACAGATACGCAGTATTTT. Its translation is CATSGPRGHNTDTQYF.

CDR3 nucleotide sequence: TGTGCCTGGAATGGGCAGGCGGGTTCACCCCTCCACTTT. Translated: CAWNGQAGSPLHF. V and J are TRBV30 and TRBJ1-6; D is ambiguous. Trimming shortened V by 4 bases and J by 9 bases, and 13 bases separated the two germline ends. Germline CDR1 and CDR2: GTSNPN and SVGIG (reference sequence). The CDR3 extends over 13 amino acids.

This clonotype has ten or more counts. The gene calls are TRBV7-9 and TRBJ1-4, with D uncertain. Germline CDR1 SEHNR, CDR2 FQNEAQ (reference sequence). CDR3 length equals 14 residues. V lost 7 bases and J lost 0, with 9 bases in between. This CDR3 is CASTLAATNEKLFF. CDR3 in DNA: TGTGCCAGCACCCTGGCTGCAACTAATGAAAAACTGTTTTTT.

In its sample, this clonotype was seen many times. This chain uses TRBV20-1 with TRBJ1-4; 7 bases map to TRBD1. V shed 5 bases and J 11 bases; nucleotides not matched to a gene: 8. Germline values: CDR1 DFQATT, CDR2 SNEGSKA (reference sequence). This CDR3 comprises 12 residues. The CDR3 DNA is TGCAGTGCTGCGGGACAGTGGGGTAAACTGTTTTTT. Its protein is CSAAGQWGKLFF.

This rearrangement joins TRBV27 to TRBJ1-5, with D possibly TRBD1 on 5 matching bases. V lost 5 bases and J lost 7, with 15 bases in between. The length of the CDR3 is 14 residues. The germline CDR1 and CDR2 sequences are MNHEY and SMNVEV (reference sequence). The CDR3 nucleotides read TGTGCCAGCAGTGAGGGAAGGGGCGACCAGCCCCAGCATTTT. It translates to CASSEGRGDQPQHF.

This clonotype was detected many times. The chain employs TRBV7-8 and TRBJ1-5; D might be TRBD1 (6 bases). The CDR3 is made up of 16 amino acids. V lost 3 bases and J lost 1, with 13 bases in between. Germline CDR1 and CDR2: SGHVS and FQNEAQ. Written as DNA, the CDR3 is TGTGCCAGCAGCTTTAGGGGGAGGAGAAGCAATCAGCCCCAGCATTTT. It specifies CASSFRGRRSNQPQHF.

The CDR3 DNA follows: TGTGCCAGCAGGCTAGGTCCGGGACAGGGAGAACTTAGCACAGATACGCAGTATTTT. It is translated as CASRLGPGQGELSTDTQYF. This chain uses TRBV11-2 with TRBJ2-3; 9 bases agree with TRBD1. The V segment lost 6 bases and the J segment 0 bases; nucleotides outside the gene matches: 16. In germline, CDR1 is SGHAT, CDR2 FQNNGV. The CDR3 extends over 19 amino acids.

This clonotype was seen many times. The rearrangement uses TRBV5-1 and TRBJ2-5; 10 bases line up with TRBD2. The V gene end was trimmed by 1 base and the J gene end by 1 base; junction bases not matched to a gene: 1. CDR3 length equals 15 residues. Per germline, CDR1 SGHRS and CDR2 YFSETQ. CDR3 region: CASSLPSGGQETQYF. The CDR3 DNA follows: TGCGCCAGCAGCTTGCCTAGCGGGGGCCAAGAGACCCAGTACTTC.

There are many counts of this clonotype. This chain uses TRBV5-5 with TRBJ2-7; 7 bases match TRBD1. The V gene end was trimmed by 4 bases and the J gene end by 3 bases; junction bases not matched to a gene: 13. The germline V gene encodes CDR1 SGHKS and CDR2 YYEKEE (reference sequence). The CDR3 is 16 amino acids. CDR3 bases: TGTGCCAGCAGCCACCCCCGACAGGGTAGGATCTACGAGCAGTACGTC. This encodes CASSHPRQGRIYEQYV.

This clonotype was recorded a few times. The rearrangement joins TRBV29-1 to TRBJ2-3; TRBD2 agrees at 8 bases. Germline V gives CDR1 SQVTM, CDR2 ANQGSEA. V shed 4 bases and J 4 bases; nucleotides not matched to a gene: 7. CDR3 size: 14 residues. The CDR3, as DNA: TGCAGCGTTGCGGGGGGGAGGGGAGCAGATACGCAGTATTTT. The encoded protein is CSVAGGRGADTQYF.

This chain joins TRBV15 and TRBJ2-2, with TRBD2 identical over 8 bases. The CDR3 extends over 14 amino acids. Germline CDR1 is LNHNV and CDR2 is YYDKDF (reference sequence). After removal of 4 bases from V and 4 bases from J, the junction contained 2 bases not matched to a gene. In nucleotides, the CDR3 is TGTGCCACCAGCACGGGGGGGGCCACCGGGGAGCTGTTTTTT. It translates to CATSTGGATGELFF.

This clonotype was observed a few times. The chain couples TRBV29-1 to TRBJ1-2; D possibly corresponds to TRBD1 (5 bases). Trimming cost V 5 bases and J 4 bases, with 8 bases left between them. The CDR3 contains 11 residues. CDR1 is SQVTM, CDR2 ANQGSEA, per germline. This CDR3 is CSVRGPYGYTF. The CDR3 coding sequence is TGCAGCGTTAGGGGTCCCTATGGCTACACCTTC.